The present TCR beta chain was sequenced within a study of T cells after yellow fever vaccination. This clonotype was detected a few times. Its antigen is as yet unknown. Whole-study findings and limits: Clones from primary vaccination mostly reappeared after the booster (96% CD4, approximately 86% CD8).

This CDR3 is built from 14 residues. V shed 3 bases and J shed 11 bases, with 21 bases lying between them. The germline gives CDR1 SGHRS, CDR2 YFSETQ. One entry per CDR3 protein results from TCRdb running MiXCR on the 5' RACE reads. The sample comprises 340,000 or so distinct CDR3 sequences, under 15% of which are singletons, and 3.2% rests with the top ten. The V gene is TRBV5-1, the J gene TRBJ2-7; D may correspond to TRBD1 or TRBD2 (5 bases each). The source is a man aged 18 to 30 who received the YFV17D yellow fever vaccine. Specimen: CD4+ T cells sorted from PBMCs, collected 15 days after the yellow fever booster vaccination. The CDR3 reads CASSSATGPGPKYF. The CDR3 coding sequence is TGCGCCAGCAGCTCCGCCACGGGGCCAGGGCCAAAGTACTTC.